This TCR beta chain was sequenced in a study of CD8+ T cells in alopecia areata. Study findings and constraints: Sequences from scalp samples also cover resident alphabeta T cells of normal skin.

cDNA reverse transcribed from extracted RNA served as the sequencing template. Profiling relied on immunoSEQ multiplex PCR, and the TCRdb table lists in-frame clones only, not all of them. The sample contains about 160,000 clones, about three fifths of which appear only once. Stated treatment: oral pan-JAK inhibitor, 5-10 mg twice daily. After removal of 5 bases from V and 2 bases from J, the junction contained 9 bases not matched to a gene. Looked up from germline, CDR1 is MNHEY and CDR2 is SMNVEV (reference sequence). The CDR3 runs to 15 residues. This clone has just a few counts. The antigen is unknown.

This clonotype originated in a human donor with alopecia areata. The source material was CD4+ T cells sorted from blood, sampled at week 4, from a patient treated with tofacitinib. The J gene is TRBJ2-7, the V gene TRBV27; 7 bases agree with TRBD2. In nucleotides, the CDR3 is TGTGCCAGCAGTCTACGGGGGGACGAAACCTACGAGCAGTACTTC. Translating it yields CASSLRGDETYEQYF.